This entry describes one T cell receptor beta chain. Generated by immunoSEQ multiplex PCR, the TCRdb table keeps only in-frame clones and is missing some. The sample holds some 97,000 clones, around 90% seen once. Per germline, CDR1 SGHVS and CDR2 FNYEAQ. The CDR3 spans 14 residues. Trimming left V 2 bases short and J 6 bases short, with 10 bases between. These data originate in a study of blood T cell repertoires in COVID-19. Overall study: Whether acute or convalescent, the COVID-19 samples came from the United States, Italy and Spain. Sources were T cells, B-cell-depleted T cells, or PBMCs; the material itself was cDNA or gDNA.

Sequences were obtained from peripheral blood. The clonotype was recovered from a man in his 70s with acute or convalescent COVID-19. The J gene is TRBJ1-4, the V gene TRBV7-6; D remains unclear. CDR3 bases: TGTGCCAGCAGCTTAACTGGAGGTGATGAAAAACTGTTTTTT. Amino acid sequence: CASSLTGGDEKLFF.